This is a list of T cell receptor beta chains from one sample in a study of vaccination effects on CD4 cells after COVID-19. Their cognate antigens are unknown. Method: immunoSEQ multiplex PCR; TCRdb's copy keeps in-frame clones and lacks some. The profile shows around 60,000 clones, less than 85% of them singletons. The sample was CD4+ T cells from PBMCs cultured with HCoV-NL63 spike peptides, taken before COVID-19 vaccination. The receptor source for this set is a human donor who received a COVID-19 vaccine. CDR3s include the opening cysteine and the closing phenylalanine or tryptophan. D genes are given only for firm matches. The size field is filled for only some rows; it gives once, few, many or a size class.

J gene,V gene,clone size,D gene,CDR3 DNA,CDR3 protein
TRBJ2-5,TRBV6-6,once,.,TGTGCCAGCAGTTACAGGGCGGACCAAGAGACCCAGTACTTC,CASSYRADQETQYF
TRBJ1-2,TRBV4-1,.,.,TGCGCCAGCAGCCAAGATAGGCTTTCCTATGGCTACACCTTC,CASSQDRLSYGYTF
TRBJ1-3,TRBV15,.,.,TGTGCCACCAGCAGAGAGCGGCGTGGAAACACCATATATTTT,CATSRERRGNTIYF
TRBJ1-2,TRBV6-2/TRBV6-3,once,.,TGTGCCAGCAGCCCCGCTGACAGAGGCTACACCTTC,CASSPADRGYTF
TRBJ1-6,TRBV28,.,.,TGTGCCAGCAGTGTAATAGGGAGCTCCTATAATTCACCCCTCCACTTT,CASSVIGSSYNSPLHF
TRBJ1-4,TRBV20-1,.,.,TGCAGTGCCGCGTCCCTGGGGGAACTGTTTTTT,CSAASLGELFF
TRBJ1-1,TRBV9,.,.,TGTGCCAGCAGCGTACAGTTAAACACTGAAGCTTTCTTT,CASSVQLNTEAFF
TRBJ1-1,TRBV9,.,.,TGTGCCAGCAGCGTAGCGACAGACGCTTTGAACACTGAAGCTTTCTTT,CASSVATDALNTEAFF
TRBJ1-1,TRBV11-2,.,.,TGTGCCAGCAGCTTATGGGGCAGGGGAGATTTGGGAACTGAAGCTTTCTTT,CASSLWGRGDLGTEAFF
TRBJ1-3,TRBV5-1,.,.,TGCGCCAGCAGCTTGGGCCCCGCAATCTCTGGAAACACCATATATTTT,CASSLGPAISGNTIYF
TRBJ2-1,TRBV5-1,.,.,TGCGCCAGCAGCTTGACCGGGCCCACCTACAATGAGCAGTTCTTC,CASSLTGPTYNEQFF
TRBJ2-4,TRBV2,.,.,TGTGCCAGCAAAAGGGAGGACATAGCCAAAAACATTCAGTACTTC,CASKREDIAKNIQYF
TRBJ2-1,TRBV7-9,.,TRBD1,TGTGCCAGCAGCTTAGGCGGGACAGGGGGCCGTGGTGAGCAGTTCTTC,CASSLGGTGGRGEQFF
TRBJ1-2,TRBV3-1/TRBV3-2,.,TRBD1,TGTGCCAGCAGCCAATTAAAGGGGGCTCGCTATGGCTACACCTTC,CASSQLKGARYGYTF
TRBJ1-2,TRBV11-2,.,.,TGTGCCAGCAGCTTAGACCCCCCCCGATCTCGCGCCTTC,CASSLDPPRSRAF
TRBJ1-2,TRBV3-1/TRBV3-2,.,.,TGTGCCAGCAGCCAAGTACGAGGGAACTATGGCTACACCTTC,CASSQVRGNYGYTF
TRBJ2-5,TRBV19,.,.,TGTGCCAGTAGTCCTTCGAGGGAGACCCAGTACTTC,CASSPSRETQYF
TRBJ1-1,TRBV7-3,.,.,TGTGCCAGCAGCTTAACGGGGGTCACTGAAGCTTTCTTT,CASSLTGVTEAFF
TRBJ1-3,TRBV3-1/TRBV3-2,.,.,TGTGCCAGCAGCCAAGGAGGGTATGGAAACACCATATATTTT,CASSQGGYGNTIYF
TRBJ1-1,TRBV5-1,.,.,TGCGCCAGCAGCTCAACAGGGTTGAACACTGAAGCTTTCTTT,CASSSTGLNTEAFF
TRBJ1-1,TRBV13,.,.,TGTGCCAGCAGCTTAACGGGCACAGCTTTCTTT,CASSLTGTAFF
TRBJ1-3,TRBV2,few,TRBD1,TGTGCCAGTGGTCAGGGGGCTGGAAACACCATATATTTT,CASGQGAGNTIYF
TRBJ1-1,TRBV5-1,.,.,TGCGCCAGCAGCCGCCAGCCGGGGCCGAACACTGAAGCTTTCTTT,CASSRQPGPNTEAFF
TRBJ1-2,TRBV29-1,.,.,TGCAGCGCACAAACGGTTGGGTATGGCTACACCTTC,CSAQTVGYGYTF
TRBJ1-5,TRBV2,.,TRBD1,TGTGCCAGTGGACAGGGCAATCAGCCCCAGCATTTT,CASGQGNQPQHF
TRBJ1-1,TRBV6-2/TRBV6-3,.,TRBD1,TGTGCCAGCAGTTACCCTTCCGGGACAGGGTTAGAAGCTTTCTTT,CASSYPSGTGLEAFF
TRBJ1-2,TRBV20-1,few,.,TGCAGTGCTAGTCTGGAGCCAGACGTGGGTGGCTACACCTTC,CSASLEPDVGGYTF
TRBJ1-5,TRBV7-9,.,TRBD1,TGTGCCAGCAGCCCCTCCGGGACAGGTTCTTCTGGGCGGCCCCAGCATTTT,CASSPSGTGSSGRPQHF
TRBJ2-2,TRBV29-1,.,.,TGCAGCGTTGAGTTTAACACCGGGGAGCTGTTTTTT,CSVEFNTGELFF
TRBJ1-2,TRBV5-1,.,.,TGCGCCAGCAGCCGGGACACCATTAACTATGGCTACACCTTC,CASSRDTINYGYTF
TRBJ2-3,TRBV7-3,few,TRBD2,TGTGCCAGCAGCTTGGTAGCGGGGAGGGCAGATACGCAGTATTTT,CASSLVAGRADTQYF
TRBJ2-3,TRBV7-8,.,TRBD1,TGTGCCAGCAGCTCTAGACAGGGCAGGGGGGATACGCAGTATTTT,CASSSRQGRGDTQYF